The 3 T cell receptor beta chains below come from one sample, sequenced in a study of early T cells in non-severe SARS-CoV-2 infection. In TCRdb, the 5' RACE reads were re-called with MiXCR into one record per CDR3 protein. The data show some 96,000 distinct CDR3 sequences, with more than 9.5% seen just once and just over 4.5% held by the top ten. This specimen was whole blood, taken at baseline. The receptors stem from an adult who was a healthcare worker with PCR-confirmed SARS-CoV-2 infection or an uninfected control (not recorded which).

This clonotype was counted a few times. The genes are TRBV2 and TRBJ1-6; D perhaps matches TRBD1 (5 bases). Germline V CDR1 and CDR2: SNHLY, FYNNEI. This CDR3 region has 18 residues. V was clipped by 6 bases and J by 8 bases, with 26 bases between them. The CDR3 here is CASRSWGVSGTLHSPLHF. DNA of the CDR3: TGTGCCAGCAGGTCATGGGGGGTGTCGGGGACGCTCCATTCACCCCTCCACTTT.

The J gene is TRBJ2-3, the V gene TRBV7-9; D is undetermined. Trimming removed 6 bases from V and 0 bases from J, with 7 bases in between. The CDR3 consists of 13 residues. Germline-derived CDR1 and CDR2 are SEHNR and FQNEAQ (reference sequence). CDR3 in amino acids: CASRQLSTDTQYF. The CDR3 region has the DNA TGTGCCAGCAGACAATTGAGCACAGATACGCAGTATTTT.

The table lists this clonotype with a few counts. The gene calls are TRBV5-6 and TRBJ2-7; D gene uncertain. The germline gives CDR1 SGHDT, CDR2 YYEEEE. The CDR3 has 16 amino acids. The V end was cut by 3 bases, the J end by 6 bases, with 22 bases between. CDR3 loop: CASSSISRSTVGEQYF. The CDR3 DNA reads as TGTGCCAGCAGCTCAATATCCCGGTCCACGGTCGGCGAGCAGTACTTC.